The present TCR beta chain was sequenced within a study of blood T cell repertoires in COVID-19. About the study: Some COVID-19 samples were acute and others convalescent; all came from the United States, Italy and Spain. T cells, B-cell-depleted T cells, or PBMCs supplied cDNA or gDNA.

In the source study's methods: Estimation of nucleated cell counts relied on the amplification of reference gene primers. The assay was immunoSEQ multiplex PCR, and TCRdb's table has in-frame clones only and misses some. V, J and clone size are those of that table, while D and trimming were read from the DNA. Among about 200,000 clones listed, 89% were seen once. The study drew participants aged about 18 to 95 years from some 23 US areas. V lost 6 bases and J lost 1, with 13 bases in between. CDR3 length: 15 residues. CDR1 is SEHNR and CDR2 is FQNEAQ in the germline V gene (reference sequence). The sample taken for sequencing was PBMCs or T cells enriched from blood (not recorded which). The chain uses TRBV7-9 and TRBJ2-1; D perhaps matches TRBD2 (6 bases). This clonotype originated in a woman under 40 with acute COVID-19. The CDR3 here is CASSSLGGSYNEQFF. CDR3 in DNA: TGTGCCAGCAGTTCTCTGGGGGGTTCCTACAATGAGCAGTTCTTC.